A selection of T cell receptor beta chains follows, all from one sample in a study of cytomegalovirus exposure and HLA in healthy donors. The protocol was immunoSEQ multiplex PCR, while the TCRdb copy is restricted to in-frame clones and leaves out a portion. The table shows 150,000 to 200,000 clones, with approximately 75% occurring only once. Sequencing was performed on PBMCs. These receptors came from a man in his forties or fifties in good health and CMV-seropositive. Each CDR3 is given without its conserved first and last residue. Each record gives: D gene, V gene, CDR3 protein. The D gene is left open where the match is weak.

TRBD1 | TRBV4-3 | ASSQEDRGSGYT
- | TRBV5-1 | ASSSSGVSGRGMEF
TRBD2 | TRBV7-7 | ASSLGLAGGRGETQY
- | TRBV5-6 | ASSSARGYQETQY
TRBD1 | TRBV4-3 | ASSKDPGQART
- | TRBV12-5 | ASGLVGGPQH
- | TRBV6-1 | ASSELRQTQY
- | TRBV4-3 | ASSQEGEGIGTEAF
- | TRBV19 | ASSWTPSYEQY
TRBD1 | TRBV6-4 | ASSEDRGEETQY
TRBD1 | TRBV28 | ASRPGTDYNEQF
- | TRBV18 | ASSSTAQEGAQY
TRBD1 | TRBV4-1 | ASSQPTGTGGGYT
- | TRBV27 | ASSFAPTGTEAF
TRBD2 | TRBV9 | ASSVAGGLNEQF
- | TRBV7-2 | ASSLAASSGQETQY
TRBD2 | TRBV25-1 | ASSSRAGPTYEQY
TRBD2 | TRBV27 | ASSFKRGGRNEQF
- | TRBV9 | ASSVQGSVSPLH
TRBD1 | TRBV29-1 | SVRTGGNTEAF
- | TRBV7-2 | ASSLDPPGYYT
TRBD1 | TRBV6-1 | ATFPDRGVQETQY
TRBD1 | TRBV5-6 | ASSLNRGWQLVTYEQY
- | TRBV5-5 | ASSLGGASTDTQY
TRBD2 | TRBV19 | ATLAVYNEQF
TRBD1 | TRBV27 | ASSHPGTGVEKLF
- | TRBV7-3 | ASSLSASDTGELF
- | TRBV27 | ASSSANLGWY
TRBD1 | TRBV10-1 | ASSLGQGYRLF
- | TRBV28 | ASSLKGFTDTQY
- | TRBV6-5 | ASSYSIEIYGYT
TRBD1 | TRBV10-3 | AITDRVKNNEQY
- | TRBV10-3 | AISESNRGTGGDTSTDTQY
TRBD1 | TRBV4-1 | ASSQYDRELYSPLH
TRBD2 | TRBV30 | ALAGVITDTQY
TRBD1 | TRBV2 | ASTTQGMGTEAF
TRBD1 | TRBV14 | ASSLSRTGFLPSTGELF
- | TRBV14 | ASSPHQGLGSTDTQY
- | TRBV28 | ASRAPQGWDYGYT
- | TRBV9 | ASSVEGLGQFNEKLF
TRBD1 | TRBV27 | ASSYTPGTGYEQY
- | TRBV5-5 | ASSFRGAQGETQY
TRBD1 | TRBV10-3 | ATRDSLGSNQPQH
TRBD1 | TRBV7-9 | ASSEGQGLDKNIQY
TRBD1 | TRBV5-1 | ASSWWGQGNTEAF
TRBD1 | TRBV18 | ASSPGQGAAQY
- | TRBV28 | ASSLGLSNTEAF
- | TRBV11-3 | ASSPGTTDTQY
TRBD1 | TRBV7-9 | ASAPDRGSYNEQF
- | TRBV7-2 | ASSLLPRSSYEQY
TRBD1 | TRBV10-2 | ASSESGGQQPYEQY
- | TRBV11-3 | ASSLGAPTGELF
TRBD1 | TRBV6-5 | ASRRQGRSGYT